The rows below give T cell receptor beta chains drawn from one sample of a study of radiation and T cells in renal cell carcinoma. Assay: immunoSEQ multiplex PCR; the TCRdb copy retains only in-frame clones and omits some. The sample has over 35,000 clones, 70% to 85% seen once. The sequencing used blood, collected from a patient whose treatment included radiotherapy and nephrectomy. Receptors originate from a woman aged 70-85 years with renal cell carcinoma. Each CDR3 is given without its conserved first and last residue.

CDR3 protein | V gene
ASSPVVAGGRTGELF | TRBV4-1
ASSLFGTQETQY | TRBV5-1
ASSIRQGMNTEAF | TRBV19
ASSPTGFGNQPQH | TRBV7-9
ASSFTLDYSNQPQH | TRBV5-5
AGSREGSYEQY | TRBV30
ASSPGENSEQY | TRBV18
ASSGQGWEKLF | TRBV6-5
ASSVPGLAGVGDTQY | TRBV5-4
ASVSDRGHEQY | TRBV6-1
ASSPDRGGNEQF | TRBV19
ASSQDGGAGANVLT | TRBV4-2
ASSPEGTRRRVQY | TRBV5-8
SSGPGTDTQY | TRBV7-7
ASSTRTGQEQY | TRBV7-7
ASSLIYEQY | TRBV7-9
ASSPRGSRHTGELF | TRBV5-8